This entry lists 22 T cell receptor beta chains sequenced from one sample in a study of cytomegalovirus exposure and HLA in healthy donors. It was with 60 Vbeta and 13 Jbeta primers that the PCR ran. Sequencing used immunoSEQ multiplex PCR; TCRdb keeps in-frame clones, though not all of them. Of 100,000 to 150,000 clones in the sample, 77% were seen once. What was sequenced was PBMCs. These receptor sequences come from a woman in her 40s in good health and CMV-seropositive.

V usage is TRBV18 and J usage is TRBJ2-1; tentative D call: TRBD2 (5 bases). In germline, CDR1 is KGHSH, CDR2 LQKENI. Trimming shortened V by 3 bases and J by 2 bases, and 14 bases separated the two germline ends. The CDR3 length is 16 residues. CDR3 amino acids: CASSPLLGPTYNEQFF. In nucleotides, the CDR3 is TGTGCCAGCTCACCCCTACTAGGTCCTACCTACAATGAGCAGTTCTTC. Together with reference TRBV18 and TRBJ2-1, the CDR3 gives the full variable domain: NAGVMQNPRHLVRRRGQEARLRCSPMKGHSHVYWYRQLPEEGLKFMVYLQKENIIDESGMPKERFSAEFPKEGPSILRIQQVVRGDSAAYFCASSPLLGPTYNEQFFGPGTRLTVL.

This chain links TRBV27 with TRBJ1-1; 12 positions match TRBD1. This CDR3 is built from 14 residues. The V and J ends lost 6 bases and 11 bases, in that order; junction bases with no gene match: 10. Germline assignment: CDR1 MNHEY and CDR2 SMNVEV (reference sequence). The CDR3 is CASRRDRGPEGAFF. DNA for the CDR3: TGTGCCAGCAGGCGGGACAGGGGGCCAGAGGGGGCTTTCTTT.

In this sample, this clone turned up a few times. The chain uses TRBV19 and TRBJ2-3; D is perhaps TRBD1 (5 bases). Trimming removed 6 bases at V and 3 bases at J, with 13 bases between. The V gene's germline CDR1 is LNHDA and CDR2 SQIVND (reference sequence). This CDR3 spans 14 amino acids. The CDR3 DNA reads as TGTGCCAGTAGCATTACAGGCGCTACAGATACGCAGTATTTT. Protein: CASSITGATDTQYF.

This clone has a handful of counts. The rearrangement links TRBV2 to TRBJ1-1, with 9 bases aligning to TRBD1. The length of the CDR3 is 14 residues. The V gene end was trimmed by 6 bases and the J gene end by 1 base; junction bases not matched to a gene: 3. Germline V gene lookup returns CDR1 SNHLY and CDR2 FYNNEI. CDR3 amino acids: CASRGDRANTEAFF. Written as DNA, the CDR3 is TGTGCCAGCAGGGGGGACAGGGCGAACACTGAAGCTTTCTTT.

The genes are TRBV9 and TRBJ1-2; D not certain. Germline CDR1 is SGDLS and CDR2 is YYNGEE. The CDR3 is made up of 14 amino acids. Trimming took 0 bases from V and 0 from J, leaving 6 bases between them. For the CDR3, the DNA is TGTGCCAGCAGCGTAGACAGCCCTAACTATGGCTACACCTTC. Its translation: CASSVDSPNYGYTF.

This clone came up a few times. The CDR3 loop reads CASSRSSQGNTEAFF. The DNA for the CDR3 is TGCGCCAGCAGCCGCTCATCCCAGGGGAACACTGAAGCTTTCTTT. The J gene is TRBJ1-1, the V gene TRBV5-1; D may be TRBD1 (5 bases). Between the trimmed V and J ends, which lost 4 bases and 1 base, there was a span of 14 bases. The V gene's germline CDR1 is SGHRS and CDR2 YFSETQ. The CDR3 is 15 residues long.

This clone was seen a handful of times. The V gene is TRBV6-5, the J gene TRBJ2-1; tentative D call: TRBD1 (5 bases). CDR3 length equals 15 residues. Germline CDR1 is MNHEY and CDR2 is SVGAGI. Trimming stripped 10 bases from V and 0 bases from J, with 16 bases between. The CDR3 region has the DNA TGTGCCACCCAGGGTGGGTTCCGCTCCTACAATGAGCAGTTCTTC. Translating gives CATQGGFRSYNEQFF.

DNA of the CDR3: TGTGCCAGCAGTGGTACGGGAAGGAACACTGAAGCTTTCTTT. This codes for CASSGTGRNTEAFF. J is TRBJ1-1 and V is TRBV6-5, with D hard to call. V lost 5 bases and J 1 base, leaving 11 bases between the germline ends. Germline V gene lookup returns CDR1 MNHEY and CDR2 SVGAGI. This CDR3 region has 14 residues.

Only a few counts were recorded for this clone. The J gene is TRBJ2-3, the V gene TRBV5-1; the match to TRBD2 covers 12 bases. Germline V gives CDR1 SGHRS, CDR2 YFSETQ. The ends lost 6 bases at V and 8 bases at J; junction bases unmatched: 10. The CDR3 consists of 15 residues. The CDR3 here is CASTLSTGLAGTQYF. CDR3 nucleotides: TGCGCCAGCACCTTATCGACGGGACTAGCGGGTACGCAGTATTTT.

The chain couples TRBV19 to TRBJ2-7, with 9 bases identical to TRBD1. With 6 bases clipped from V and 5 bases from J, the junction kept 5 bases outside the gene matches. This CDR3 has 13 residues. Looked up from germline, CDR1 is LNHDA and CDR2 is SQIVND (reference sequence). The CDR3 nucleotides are TGTGCCAGTAGCTGGACAGGGGAGCACGAGCAGTACTTC. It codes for CASSWTGEHEQYF. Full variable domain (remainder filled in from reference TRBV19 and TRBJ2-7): DGGITQSPKYLFRKEGQNVTLSCEQNLNHDAMYWYRQDPGQGLRLIYYSQIVNDFQKGDIAEGYSVSREKKESFPLTVTSAQKNPTAFYLCASSWTGEHEQYFGPGTRLTVT.

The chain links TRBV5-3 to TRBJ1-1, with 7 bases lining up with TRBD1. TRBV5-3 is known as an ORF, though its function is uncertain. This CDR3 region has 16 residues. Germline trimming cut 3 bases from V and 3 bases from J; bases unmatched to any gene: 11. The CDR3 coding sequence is TGTGCCAGAAGCTACAACACAGGGGATAAGGACACTGAAGCTTTCTTT. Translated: CARSYNTGDKDTEAFF.

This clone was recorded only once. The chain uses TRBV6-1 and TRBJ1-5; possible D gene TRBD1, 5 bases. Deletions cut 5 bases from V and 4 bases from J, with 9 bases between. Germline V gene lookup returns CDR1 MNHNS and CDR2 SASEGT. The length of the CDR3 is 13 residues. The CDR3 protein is CASSRGPNQPQHF. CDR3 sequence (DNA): TGTGCCAGCAGTAGGGGTCCAAATCAGCCCCAGCATTTT.

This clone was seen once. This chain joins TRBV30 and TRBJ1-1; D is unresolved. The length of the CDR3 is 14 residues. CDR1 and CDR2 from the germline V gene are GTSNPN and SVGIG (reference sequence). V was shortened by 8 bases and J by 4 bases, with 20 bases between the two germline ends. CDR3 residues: CATSNEVFSTEAFF. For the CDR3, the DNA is TGTGCCACCTCGAACGAGGTGTTTAGCACTGAAGCTTTCTTT.

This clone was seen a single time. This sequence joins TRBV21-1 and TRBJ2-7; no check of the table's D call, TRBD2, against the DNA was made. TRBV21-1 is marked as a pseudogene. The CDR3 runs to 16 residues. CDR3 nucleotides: TGTGCCAGCAGCAAAGAAGTTTTTTTAGCGGACTACGAGCAGTACTTC. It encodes CASSKEVFLADYEQYF.

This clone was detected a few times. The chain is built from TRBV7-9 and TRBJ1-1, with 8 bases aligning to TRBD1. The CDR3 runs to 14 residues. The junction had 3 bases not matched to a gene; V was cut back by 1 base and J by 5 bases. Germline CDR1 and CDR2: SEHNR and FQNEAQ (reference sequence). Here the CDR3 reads CASSLGQGRTEAFF. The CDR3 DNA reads TGTGCCAGCAGCTTAGGACAGGGGCGGACTGAAGCTTTCTTT.

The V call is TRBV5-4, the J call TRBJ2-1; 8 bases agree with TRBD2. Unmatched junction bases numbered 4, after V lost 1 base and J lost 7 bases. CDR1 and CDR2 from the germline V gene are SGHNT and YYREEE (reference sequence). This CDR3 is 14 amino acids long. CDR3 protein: CASSLKRELNEQFF. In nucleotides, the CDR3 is TGTGCCAGCAGCTTGAAGCGGGAGCTAAATGAGCAGTTCTTC.

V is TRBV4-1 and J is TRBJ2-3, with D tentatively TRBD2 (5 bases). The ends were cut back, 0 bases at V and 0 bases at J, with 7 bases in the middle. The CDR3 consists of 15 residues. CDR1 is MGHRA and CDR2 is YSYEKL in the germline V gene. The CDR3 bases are TGCGCCAGCAGCCAAGATAGCGCGAGCACAGATACGCAGTATTTT. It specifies CASSQDSASTDTQYF.

The CDR3 loop reads CASSTTGTSGTNEQFF. The CDR3 DNA reads TGTGCCAGTAGTACGACCGGGACTAGCGGGACTAATGAGCAGTTCTTC. The chain links TRBV19 to TRBJ2-1; 13 nucleotides line up with TRBD2. The V gene end was trimmed by 4 bases and the J gene end by 7 bases; junction bases not matched to a gene: 7. CDR1 and CDR2 (germline): LNHDA, SQIVND (reference sequence). The CDR3 sequence is 16 residues long.

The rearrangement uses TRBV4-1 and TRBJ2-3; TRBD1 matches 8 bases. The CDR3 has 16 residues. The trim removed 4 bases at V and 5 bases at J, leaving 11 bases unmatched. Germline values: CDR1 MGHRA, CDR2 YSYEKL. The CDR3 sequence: CASSPQGAGGGDTQYF. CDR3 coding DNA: TGCGCCAGCAGCCCCCAGGGGGCAGGGGGCGGAGATACGCAGTATTTT.

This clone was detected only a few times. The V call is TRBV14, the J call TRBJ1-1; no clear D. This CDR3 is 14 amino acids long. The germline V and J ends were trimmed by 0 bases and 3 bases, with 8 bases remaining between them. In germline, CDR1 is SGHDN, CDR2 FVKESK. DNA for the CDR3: TGTGCCAGCAGCCAAGATCAGAGGTACACTGAAGCTTTCTTT. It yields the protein CASSQDQRYTEAFF.

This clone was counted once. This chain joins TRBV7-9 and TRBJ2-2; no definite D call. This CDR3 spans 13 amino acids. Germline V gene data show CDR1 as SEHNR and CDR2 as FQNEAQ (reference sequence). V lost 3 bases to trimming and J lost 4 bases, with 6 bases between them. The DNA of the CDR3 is TGTGCCAGCAGCTTCCGCGCCACCGGGGAGCTGTTTTTT. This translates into CASSFRATGELFF.

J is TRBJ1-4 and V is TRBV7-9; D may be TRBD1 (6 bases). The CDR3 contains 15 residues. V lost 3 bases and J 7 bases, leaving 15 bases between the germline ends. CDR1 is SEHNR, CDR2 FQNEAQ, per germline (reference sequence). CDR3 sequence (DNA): TGTGCCAGCAGCTTGGGGGGGCCCGGGAGTGAAAAACTGTTTTTT. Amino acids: CASSLGGPGSEKLFF.